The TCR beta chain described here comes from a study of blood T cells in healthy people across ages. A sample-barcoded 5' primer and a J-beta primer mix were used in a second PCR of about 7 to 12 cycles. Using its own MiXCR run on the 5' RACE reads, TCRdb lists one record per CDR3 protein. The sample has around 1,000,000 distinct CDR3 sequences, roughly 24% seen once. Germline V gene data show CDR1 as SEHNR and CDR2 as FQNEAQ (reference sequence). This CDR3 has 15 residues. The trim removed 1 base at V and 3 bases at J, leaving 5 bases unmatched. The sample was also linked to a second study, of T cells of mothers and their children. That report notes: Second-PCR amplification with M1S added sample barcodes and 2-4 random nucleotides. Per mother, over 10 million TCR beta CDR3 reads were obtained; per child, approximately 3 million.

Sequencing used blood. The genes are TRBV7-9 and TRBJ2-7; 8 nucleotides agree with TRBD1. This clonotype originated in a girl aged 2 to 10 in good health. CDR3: CASSLVGDRFYEQYF. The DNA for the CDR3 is TGTGCCAGCAGCTTAGTGGGGGACAGGTTCTACGAGCAGTACTTC.